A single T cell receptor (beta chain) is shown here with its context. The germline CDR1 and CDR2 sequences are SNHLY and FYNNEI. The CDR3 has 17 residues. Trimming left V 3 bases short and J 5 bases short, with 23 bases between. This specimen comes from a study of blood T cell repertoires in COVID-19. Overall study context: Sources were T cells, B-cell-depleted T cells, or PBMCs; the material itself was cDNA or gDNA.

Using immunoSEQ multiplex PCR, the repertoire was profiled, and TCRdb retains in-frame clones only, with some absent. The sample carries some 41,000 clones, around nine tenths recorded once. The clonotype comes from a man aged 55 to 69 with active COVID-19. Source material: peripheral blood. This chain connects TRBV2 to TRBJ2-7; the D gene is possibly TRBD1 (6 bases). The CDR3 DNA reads TGTGCCAGCAGTGATGGGCGCATTACAGGGATCGGGGACGAGCAGTACTTC. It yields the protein CASSDGRITGIGDEQYF.